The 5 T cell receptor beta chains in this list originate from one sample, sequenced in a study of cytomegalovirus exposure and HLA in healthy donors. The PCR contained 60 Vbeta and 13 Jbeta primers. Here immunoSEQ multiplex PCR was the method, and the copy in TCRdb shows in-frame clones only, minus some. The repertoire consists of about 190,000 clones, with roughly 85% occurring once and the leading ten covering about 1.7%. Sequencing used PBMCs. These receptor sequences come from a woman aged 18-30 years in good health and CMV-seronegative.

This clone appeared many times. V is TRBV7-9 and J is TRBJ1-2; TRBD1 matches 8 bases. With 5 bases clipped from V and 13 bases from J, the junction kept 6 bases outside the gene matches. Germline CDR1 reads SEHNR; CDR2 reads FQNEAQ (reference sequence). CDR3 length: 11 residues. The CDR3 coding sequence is TGTGCCAGCAGCCCCGGACAGGGAGGCACCTTC. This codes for CASSPGQGGTF.

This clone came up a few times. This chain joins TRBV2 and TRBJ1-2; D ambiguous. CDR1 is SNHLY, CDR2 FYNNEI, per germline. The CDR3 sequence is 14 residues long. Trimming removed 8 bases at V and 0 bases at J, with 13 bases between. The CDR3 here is CASLYPGPNYGYTF. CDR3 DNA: TGTGCCAGCTTGTACCCGGGTCCTAACTATGGCTACACCTTC.

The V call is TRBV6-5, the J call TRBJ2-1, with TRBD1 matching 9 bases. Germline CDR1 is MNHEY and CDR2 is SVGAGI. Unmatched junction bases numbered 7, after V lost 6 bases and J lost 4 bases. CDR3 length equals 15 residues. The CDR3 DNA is TGTGCCAGCAGAAAAGACAGGGGGGGGTACAATGAGCAGTTCTTC. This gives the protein CASRKDRGGYNEQFF.

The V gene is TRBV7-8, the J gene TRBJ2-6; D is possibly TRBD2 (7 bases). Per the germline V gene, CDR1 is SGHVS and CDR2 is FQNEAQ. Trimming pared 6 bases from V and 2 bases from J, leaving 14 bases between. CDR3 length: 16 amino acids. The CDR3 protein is CASSRWGGTGANVLTF. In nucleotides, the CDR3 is TGTGCCAGCAGTCGCTGGGGGGGCACTGGGGCCAACGTCCTGACTTTC.

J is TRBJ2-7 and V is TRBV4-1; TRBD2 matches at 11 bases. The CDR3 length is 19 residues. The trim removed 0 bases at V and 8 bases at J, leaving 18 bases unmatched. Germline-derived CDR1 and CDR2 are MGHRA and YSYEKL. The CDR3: CASSQDRDRETSGSRKQYF. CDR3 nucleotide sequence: TGCGCCAGCAGCCAAGATCGGGACAGGGAAACTAGCGGGAGCAGAAAGCAGTACTTC.